Sequencing of this T cell receptor (beta chain) was carried out in a study of T cells in Graves' hyperthyroidism and ophthalmopathy. There were TCR beta CDR3 regions amplified from RNA transcripts. The HTBI primer set was used in a first-round RT-PCR of the TCR CDR3. MiXCR was run by TCRdb on the multiplex PCR reads, yielding one entry per CDR3 protein. The table lists 35,000 to 40,000 distinct CDR3 sequences, around half of them singletons. The blood specimen was taken at initial hyperthyroidism diagnosis, before any ophthalmopathy symptoms. V lost 3 bases to trimming and J lost 2 bases, with 11 bases between them. Per the germline V gene, CDR1 is SGHNT and CDR2 is YENEEA. The length of the CDR3 is 14 residues.

The receptor was isolated from a woman between 45 and 65 years old with Graves' hyperthyroidism that later progressed to Graves' ophthalmopathy. Sequenced input: blood. This chain links TRBV11-3 with TRBJ2-7; weak D call: TRBD2 (6 bases). The CDR3 bases are TGTGCCAGCAGCTTTGTGCGGGGACCCTACGAGCAGTACTTC. It translates to CASSFVRGPYEQYF.